This T cell receptor beta chain was retrieved from a study of a mutant IDH1 vaccine in newly diagnosed glioma. Study as a whole: Those enrolled had earlier been treated with radiotherapy, temozolomide, or both, mostly both. Whole-study results and caveats: Patients showed vaccine-induced immune responses at a rate of roughly 94%. Pseudoprogression appears to have had no connection to changes in top peripheral T cell clonotypes.

Libraries were prepared by immunoSEQ multiplex PCR; TCRdb keeps only in-frame clonotypes and omits some of them. The repertoire holds 85,000 to 100,000 clones, roughly 77% seen once, with around 7.5% in the top ten. For this clone: The antigen is unknown.

The CDR3 has 18 residues. Germline V gene sequence: CDR1 SGHDN, CDR2 FVKESK. Trimming removed 4 bases from V and 4 bases from J; junction bases left unmatched: 12. Described time point: baseline, week 1 (first vaccination visit). Treatment: pre-vaccination baseline after standard-of-care therapy. New IDH1-mutant, ATRX-lost WHO grade 3 or 4 astrocytomas occurred in donors. The chain joins TRBV14 to TRBJ1-3; 11 bases match TRBD1. The sequence was collected from a man aged 40-49 years with glioma. The sample here was PBMCs, taken from a glioma patient treated with radiotherapy, temozolomide or both. The CDR3 reads CASSPRTGGPSWGNTIYF. The CDR3 DNA is TGTGCCAGCAGCCCCCGGACAGGGGGCCCGAGCTGGGGAAACACCATATATTTT.